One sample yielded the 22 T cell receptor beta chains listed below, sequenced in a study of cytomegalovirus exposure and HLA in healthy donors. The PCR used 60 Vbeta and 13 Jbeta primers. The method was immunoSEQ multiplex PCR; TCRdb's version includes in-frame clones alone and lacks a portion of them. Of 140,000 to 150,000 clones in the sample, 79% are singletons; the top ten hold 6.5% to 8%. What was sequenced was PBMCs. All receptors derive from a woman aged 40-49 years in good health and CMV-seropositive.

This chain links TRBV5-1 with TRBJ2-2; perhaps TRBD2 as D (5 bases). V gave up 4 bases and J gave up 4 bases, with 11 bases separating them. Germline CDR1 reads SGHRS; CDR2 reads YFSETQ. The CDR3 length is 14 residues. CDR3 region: CASSQGLSTGELFF. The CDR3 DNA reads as TGCGCCAGCAGCCAAGGACTGAGCACCGGGGAGCTGTTTTTT.

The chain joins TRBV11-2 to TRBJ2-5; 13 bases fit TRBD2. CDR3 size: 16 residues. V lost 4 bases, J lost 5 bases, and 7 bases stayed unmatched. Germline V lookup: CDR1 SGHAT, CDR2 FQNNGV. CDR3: CASSSVTSGGSETQYF. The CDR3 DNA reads TGTGCCAGCAGCTCCGTGACTAGCGGGGGGTCGGAGACCCAGTACTTC. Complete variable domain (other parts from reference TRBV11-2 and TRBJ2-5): EAGVAQSPRYKIIEKRQSVAFWCNPISGHATLYWYQQILGQGPKLLIQFQNNGVVDDSQLPKDRFSAERLKGVDSTLKIQPAKLEDSAVYLCASSSVTSGGSETQYFGPGTRLLVL.

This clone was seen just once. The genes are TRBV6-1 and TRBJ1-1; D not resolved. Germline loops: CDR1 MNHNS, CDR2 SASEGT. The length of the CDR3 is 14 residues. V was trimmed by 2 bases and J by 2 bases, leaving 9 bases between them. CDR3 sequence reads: CASSERGSNTEAFF. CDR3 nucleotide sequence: TGTGCCAGCAGTGAAAGAGGGTCCAACACTGAAGCTTTCTTT.

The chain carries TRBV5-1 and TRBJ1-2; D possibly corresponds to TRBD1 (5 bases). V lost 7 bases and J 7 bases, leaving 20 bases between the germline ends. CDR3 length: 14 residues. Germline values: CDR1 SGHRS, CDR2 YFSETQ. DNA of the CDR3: TGCGCCAGCTGCTGTAGGTGGGGGGAGTGTGGCTACACCTTC. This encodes CASCCRWGECGYTF.

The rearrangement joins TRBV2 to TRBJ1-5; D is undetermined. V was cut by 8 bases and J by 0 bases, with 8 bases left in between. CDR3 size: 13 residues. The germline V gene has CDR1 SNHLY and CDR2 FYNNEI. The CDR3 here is CASQRDSNQPQHF. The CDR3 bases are TGTGCCAGCCAGCGGGATAGCAATCAGCCCCAGCATTTT. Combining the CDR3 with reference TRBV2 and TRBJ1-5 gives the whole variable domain EPEVTQTPSHQVTQMGQEVILRCVPISNHLYFYWYRQILGQKVEFLVSFYNNEISEKSEIFDDQFSVERPDGSNFTLKIRSTKLEDSAMYFCASQRDSNQPQHFGDGTRLSIL.

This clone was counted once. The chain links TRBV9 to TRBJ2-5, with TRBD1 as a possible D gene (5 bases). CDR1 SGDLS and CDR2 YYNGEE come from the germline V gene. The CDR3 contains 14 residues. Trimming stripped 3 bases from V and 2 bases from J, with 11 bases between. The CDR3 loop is CASSGLTDQETQYF. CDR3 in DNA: TGTGCCAGCAGCGGACTGACAGATCAAGAGACCCAGTACTTC.

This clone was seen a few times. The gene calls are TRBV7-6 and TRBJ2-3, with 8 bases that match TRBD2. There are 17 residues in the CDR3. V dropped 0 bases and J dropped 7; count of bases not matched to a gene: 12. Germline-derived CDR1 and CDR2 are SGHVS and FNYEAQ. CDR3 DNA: TGTGCCAGCAGCTTAGCTAAACCGGGACTAGATAGTTATACGCAGTATTTT. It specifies CASSLAKPGLDSYTQYF.

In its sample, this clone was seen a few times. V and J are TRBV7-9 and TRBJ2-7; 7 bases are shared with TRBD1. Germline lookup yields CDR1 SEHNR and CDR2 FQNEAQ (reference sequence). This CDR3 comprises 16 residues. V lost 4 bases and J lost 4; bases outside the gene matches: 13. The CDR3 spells CASSSHRGTEDYEQYF. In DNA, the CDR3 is TGTGCCAGCAGCTCACATCGTGGGACAGAAGATTACGAGCAGTACTTC.

This CDR3 reads CASRSSGTDYEQYF. The CDR3 region has the DNA TGTGCCAGCAGGTCGTCAGGGACAGACTACGAGCAGTACTTC. This chain uses TRBV27 with TRBJ2-7; 7 positions match TRBD1. V dropped 6 bases and J dropped 3; count of bases not matched to a gene: 8. The CDR3 length is 14 residues. The germline V gene has CDR1 MNHEY and CDR2 SMNVEV (reference sequence).

The CDR3 DNA follows: TGTGCCAGCAGCTTATATCAGGGCTCCTACGAGCAGTACTTC. Protein: CASSLYQGSYEQYF. The V gene is TRBV7-7, the J gene TRBJ2-7, with D possibly being TRBD1 (5 bases). The CDR3 runs to 14 residues. Germline CDR1 is SSHAT and CDR2 is FNYEAQ (reference sequence). V gave up 2 bases and J gave up 0 bases, with 8 bases separating them.

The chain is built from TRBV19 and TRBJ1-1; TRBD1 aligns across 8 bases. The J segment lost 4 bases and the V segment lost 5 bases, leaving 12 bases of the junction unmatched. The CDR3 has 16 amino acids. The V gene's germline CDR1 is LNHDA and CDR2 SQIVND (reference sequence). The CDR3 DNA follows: TGTGCCAGTAGTTATTACTTTACAGGGGGGGGCACTGAAGCTTTCTTT. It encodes CASSYYFTGGGTEAFF.

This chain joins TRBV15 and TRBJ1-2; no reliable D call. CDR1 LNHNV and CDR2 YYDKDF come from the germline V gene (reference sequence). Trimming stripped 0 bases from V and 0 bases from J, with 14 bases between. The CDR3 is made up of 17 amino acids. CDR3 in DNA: TGTGCCACCAGCAGAGAGGTGTTGCACAACACTAACTATGGCTACACCTTC. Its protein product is CATSREVLHNTNYGYTF. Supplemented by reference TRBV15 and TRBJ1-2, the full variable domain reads DAMVIQNPRYQVTQFGKPVTLSCSQTLNHNVMYWYQQKSSQAPKLLFHYYDKDFNNEADTPDNFQSRRPNTSFCFLDIRSPGLGDTAMYLCATSREVLHNTNYGYTFGSGTRLTVV.

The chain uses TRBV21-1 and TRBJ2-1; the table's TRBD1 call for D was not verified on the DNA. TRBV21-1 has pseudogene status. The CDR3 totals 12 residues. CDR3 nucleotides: TGTGCCAGCAGCACTGGGGACAGAGAGCAGTTCTTC. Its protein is CASSTGDREQFF.

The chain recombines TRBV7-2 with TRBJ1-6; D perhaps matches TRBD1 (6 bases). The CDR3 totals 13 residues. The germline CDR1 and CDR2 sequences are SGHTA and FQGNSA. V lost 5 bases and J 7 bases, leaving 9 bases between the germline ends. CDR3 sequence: CASSPQGNSPLHF. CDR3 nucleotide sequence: TGTGCCAGCAGCCCCCAGGGGAATTCACCCCTCCACTTT.

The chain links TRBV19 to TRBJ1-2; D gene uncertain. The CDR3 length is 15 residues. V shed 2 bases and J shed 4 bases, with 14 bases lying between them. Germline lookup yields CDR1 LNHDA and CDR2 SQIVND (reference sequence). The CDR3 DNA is TGTGCCAGTAGTATATTGGGCAGCGGCGGCTATGGCTACACCTTC. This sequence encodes CASSILGSGGYGYTF.

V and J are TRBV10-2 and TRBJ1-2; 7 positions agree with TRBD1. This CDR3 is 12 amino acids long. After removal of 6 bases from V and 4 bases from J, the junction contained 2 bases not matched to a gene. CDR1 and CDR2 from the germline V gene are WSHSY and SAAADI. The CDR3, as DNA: TGCGCCAGCAGGGACAGGCTCTATGGCTACACCTTC. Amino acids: CASRDRLYGYTF.

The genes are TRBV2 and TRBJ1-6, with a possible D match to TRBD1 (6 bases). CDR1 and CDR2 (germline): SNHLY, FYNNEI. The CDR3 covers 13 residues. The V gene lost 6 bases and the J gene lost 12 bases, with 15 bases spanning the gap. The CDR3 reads CASRFDRIEPLHF. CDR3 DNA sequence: TGTGCCAGCAGATTCGACAGGATCGAACCCCTCCACTTT. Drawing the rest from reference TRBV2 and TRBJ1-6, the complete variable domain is EPEVTQTPSHQVTQMGQEVILRCVPISNHLYFYWYRQILGQKVEFLVSFYNNEISEKSEIFDDQFSVERPDGSNFTLKIRSTKLEDSAMYFCASRFDRIEPLHFGNGTRLTVT.

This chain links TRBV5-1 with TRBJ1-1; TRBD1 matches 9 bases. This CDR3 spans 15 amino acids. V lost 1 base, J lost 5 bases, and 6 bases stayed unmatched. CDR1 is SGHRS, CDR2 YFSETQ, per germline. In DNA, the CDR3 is TGCGCCAGCAGCTTGTGGGGACAGGGAGAAACTGAAGCTTTCTTT. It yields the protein CASSLWGQGETEAFF.

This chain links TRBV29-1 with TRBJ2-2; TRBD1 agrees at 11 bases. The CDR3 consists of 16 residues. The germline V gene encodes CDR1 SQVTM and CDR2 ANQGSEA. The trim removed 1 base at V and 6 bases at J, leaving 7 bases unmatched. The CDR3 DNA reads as TGCAGCGTTGAAGTCCGGACAGGGGGCGCATCCGGGGAGCTGTTTTTT. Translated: CSVEVRTGGASGELFF.

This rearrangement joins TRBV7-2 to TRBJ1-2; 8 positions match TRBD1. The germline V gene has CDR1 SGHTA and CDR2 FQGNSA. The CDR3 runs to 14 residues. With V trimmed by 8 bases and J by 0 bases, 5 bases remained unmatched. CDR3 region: CASVLQGANYGYTF. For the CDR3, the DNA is TGTGCCAGCGTCTTACAGGGGGCTAACTATGGCTACACCTTC.

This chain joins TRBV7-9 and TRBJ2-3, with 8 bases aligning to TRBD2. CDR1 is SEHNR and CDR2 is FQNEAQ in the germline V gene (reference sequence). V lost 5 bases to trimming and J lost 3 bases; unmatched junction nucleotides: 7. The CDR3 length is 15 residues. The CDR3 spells CASSPGGIITDTQYF. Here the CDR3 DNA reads TGTGCCAGCAGCCCGGGGGGGATAATAACAGATACGCAGTATTTT.

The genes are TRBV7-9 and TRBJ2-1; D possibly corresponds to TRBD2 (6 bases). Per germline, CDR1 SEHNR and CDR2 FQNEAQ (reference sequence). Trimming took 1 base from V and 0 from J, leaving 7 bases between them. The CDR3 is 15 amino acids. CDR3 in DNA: TGTGCCAGCAGCTTAGGGCGGGGCTCCTACAATGAGCAGTTCTTC. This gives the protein CASSLGRGSYNEQFF.